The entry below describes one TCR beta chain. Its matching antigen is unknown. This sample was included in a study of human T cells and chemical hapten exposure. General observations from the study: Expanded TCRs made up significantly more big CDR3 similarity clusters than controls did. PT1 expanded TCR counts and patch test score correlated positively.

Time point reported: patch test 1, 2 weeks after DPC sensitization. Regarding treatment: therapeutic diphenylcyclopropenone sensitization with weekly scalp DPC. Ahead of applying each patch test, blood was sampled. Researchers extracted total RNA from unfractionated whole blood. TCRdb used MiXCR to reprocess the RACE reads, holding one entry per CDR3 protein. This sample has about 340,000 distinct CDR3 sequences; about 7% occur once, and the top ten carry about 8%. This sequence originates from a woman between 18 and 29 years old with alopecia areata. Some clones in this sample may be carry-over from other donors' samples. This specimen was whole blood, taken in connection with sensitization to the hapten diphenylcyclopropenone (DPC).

The CDR3 region is CASSPPGAGYGYTF. The CDR3 coding sequence is TGTGCCAGCAGCCCTCCGGGAGCGGGCTATGGCTACACCTTC. This sequence joins TRBV7-6 and TRBJ1-2; D gene ambiguous. The CDR3 is 14 amino acids. Looked up from germline, CDR1 is SGHVS and CDR2 is FNYEAQ. V lost 5 bases to trimming and J lost 4 bases, with 14 bases between them.